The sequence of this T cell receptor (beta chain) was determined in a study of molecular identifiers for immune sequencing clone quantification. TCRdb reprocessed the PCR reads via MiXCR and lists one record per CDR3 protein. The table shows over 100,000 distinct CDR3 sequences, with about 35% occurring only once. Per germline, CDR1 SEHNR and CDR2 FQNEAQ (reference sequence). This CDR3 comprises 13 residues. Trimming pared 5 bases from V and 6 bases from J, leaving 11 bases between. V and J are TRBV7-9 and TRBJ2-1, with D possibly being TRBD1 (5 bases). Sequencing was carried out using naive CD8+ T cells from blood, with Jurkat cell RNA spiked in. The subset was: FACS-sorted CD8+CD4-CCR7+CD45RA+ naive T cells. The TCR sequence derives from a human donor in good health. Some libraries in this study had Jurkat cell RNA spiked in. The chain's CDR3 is CASSMGPLNEQFF. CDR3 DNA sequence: TGTGCCAGCAGCATGGGGCCGCTCAATGAGCAGTTCTTC.